This T cell receptor beta chain was retrieved from a study of shared clonotypes between healthy human individuals (dated by TCRdb to about 2020). Concerning the study at large: A couple of women and a few men aged 18 to 49 years were included in the cohort. The study deeply sequenced blood TCR repertoires of five healthy adults to estimate repertoire size and the extent of clonotype sharing between individuals. Per donor, three plates each were used for CD4 naive and CD4 memory, two for CD8 naive, and one for CD8 memory. To increase sequencing depth and limit assay-specific biases, different laboratories used diverse techniques to prepare libraries and sequence TCR repertoires. Each donor's leukapheresis produced roughly between roughly 0.94 and 9.5 billion PBMCs. Findings and caveats that apply to the study as a whole: Sampling was restricted to blood, and TCR repertoires in tissues likely differ from the TCR repertoires found in blood. Approximately 5% of naive CD4, around 4% of naive CD8, approximately 2.2% of memory CD4, and about 0.4% of memory CD8 clonotypes were shared across a few donors. The genetic and exposure-history diversity represented was limited by the small number of donors. Clonotypes shared by all four sorted-subset donors showed higher generation probabilities than non-shared clonotypes. Pairwise subsampling led to the expectation that sequencing depth would affect the degree of clonotype sharing among donors. Rarefaction of sorted-subset datasets indicated incomplete sequencing despite the large sequencing depth. Naive subsets generally had larger estimated clonotype richness than memory subsets.

CD8 naive samples were obtained by positive selection for CCR7 among CD45RO-negative cells, yielding a CD45RA+CCR7+ population from which TemRA cells were excluded. The donors were healthy, HIV-negative adults with no recently reported acute infections or vaccinations. Every donor was a Caucasian adult residing in Nashville, Tennessee, USA. Blood was obtained by leukapheresis, after which PBMCs were separated by Ficoll-Histopaque density gradient centrifugation and cryopreserved in liquid nitrogen vapor phase. Purity and quantity of every magnetically sorted T cell population were checked by analytical flow cytometry. Genomic DNA was isolated from each sorted fraction and quantified by UV absorbance on a Nanodrop 2000c. Using the deep immunoSEQ assay, TCR CDR3 regions were amplified from genomic DNA by multiplex PCR. Extracted genomic DNA from each cell subset was distributed evenly across all wells of several immunoSEQ 96-well plates, and each plate was treated as a replicate. Each replicate PCR for sorted subsets received approximately 220 ng genomic DNA, equal to 30,000 or so T cell genomes. Purified libraries were measured with a Qubit 3.0 fluorometer, size-checked on a Bioanalyzer 2100, and measured again with the KAPA Library Quantification kit. Every immunoSEQ 96-well plate was sequenced on a dedicated single-read 150-cycle Illumina NextSeq 550 flow cell. The authors' analysis ran thus. Because only junctional sequences without quality scores were contained in the immunoSEQ output, filtering matching that applied to full-length reads could not be performed. Sequences were annotated with PyIR, a Python wrapper for IgBLAST v1.9, using IMGT germline references to assign V/J genes and CDR3. Reads with weak V/J assignments (E-value above 1e-6), missing CDR3, stop codons, out-of-frame junctions, or ambiguous translated residues were removed. A V3J clonotype was defined by an identical inferred V gene, J gene, and CDR3 amino acid sequence. To compute the percentage overlap between repertoires, the number of shared unique clonotypes was divided by the size of the smaller repertoire. Three approaches were used to assess repertoire richness: RTK rarefaction, the Chao1 estimator, and Recon v2.1 estimates of unobserved clonotypes. For all TCRbeta clonotypes obtained by the gDNA method from a handful of donors, generation probabilities were computed with OLGA. TCRdb limited this immuneACCESS table to in-frame rearrangements with V and J called. A share of clones is missing; checked studies link under half to unresolved V genes, and the rest is unexplained. V, J and clone size are taken as reported in that table, and D and trimming were inferred from the DNA itself. The sample yields about 2.2 million clones; just over 90% were counted once. The ten largest clones add up to approximately 1.6% of the sample.

This clone was counted once. Its antigen remains unidentified. No quality values exist for individual bases; no much larger clone is one base distant. At the junction V is shortened by 0 bases and J by 5 bases, with 5 bases in between. From the germline V gene (reference sequence), CDR1 is MNHEY and CDR2 is SMNVEV. Inclusive of the bounding cysteine and phenylalanine, the CDR3 is 13 residues long. Of all the DNA, just the CDR3 is kept, 39 bases in frame from base 1. The sequence derives from a man aged 18 to 29 in good health. Some clones in this sample may be carry-over from other donors' samples. The rearranged segments are TRBV27 and TRBJ2-1; the D gene is unclear. The sequenced sample consisted of naive CD8+ T cells from PBMCs. The cell subset or site label for this specimen denotes: CD45RA+CCR7+. The DNA sequence reads TGTGCCAGCAGTTTATCGAGTAACAATGAGCAGTTCTTC. It encodes CASSLSSNNEQFF.